The TCR beta chain described here comes from a study of blood T cells in healthy people across ages. The authors ran a second PCR of about 6 to 12 cycles using a sample-barcoded 5' primer and a J-beta primer mix. Every sample gave at least 3 million paired-end reads containing CDR3. MiXCR, applied by TCRdb to the 5' RACE reads, yields one record per CDR3 protein. The table lists some 880,000 distinct CDR3 sequences, about 34% of them singletons. This clonotype has only a few counts. The sample providers were healthy Caucasian people from Russia, aged about 6 to 95. Between the trimmed V and J ends, which lost 1 base and 6 bases, there was a span of 17 bases. This CDR3 region has 16 residues.

This TCR was recovered from a man aged 18-30 years in good health. The chain is built from TRBV12-3 or TRBV12-4 and TRBJ2-3; possible D gene TRBD2, 6 bases. Sequenced: blood. Written as DNA, the CDR3 is TGTGCCAGCAGTTTAGTTCGGGGCGGGGAGGTGGATACGCAGTATTTT. Translation: CASSLVRGGEVDTQYF.